The next 11 T cell receptor beta chains were all read from a single sample in a study of CD8+ T cells in alopecia areata (dated by TCRdb to 2017 to 2018). The receptor library was made with the immunoSEQ multiplex PCR assay. RNA was extracted from all samples and reverse transcribed into cDNA as template for TCR sequencing. Entries here come from immuneACCESS through TCRdb and include only in-frame sequences with V and J called. Some clones fail to appear in such tables; in the studies checked, an unresolved V gene covers under half of the shortfall, and the cause of the remainder is unknown. This sample gives around 140,000 clones in total; about 90% of them show up just once. The ten largest clonotypes hold less than 15% of the sample. The time point label corresponds to: baseline before oral tofacitinib. The material was CD8+ T cells sorted from blood, obtained at week 0. The receptors come from a human donor with alopecia areata.

This clone has just a few counts. The J gene is TRBJ2-5, the V gene TRBV9; 9 bases agree with TRBD1. The CDR3 spans 14 residues. Per germline, CDR1 SGDLS and CDR2 YYNGEE. With 3 bases clipped from V and 5 bases from J, the junction kept 5 bases outside the gene matches. CDR3 DNA: TGTGCCAGCAGCGCGACAGGGGGTGAGGAGACCCAGTACTTC. Protein product: CASSATGGEETQYF. Based on the CDR3 plus reference TRBV9 and TRBJ2-5, the full variable domain is DSGVTQTPKHLITATGQRVTLRCSPRSGDLSVYWYQQSLDQGLQFLIQYYNGEERAKGNILERFSAQQFPDLHSELNLSSLELGDSALYFCASSATGGEETQYFGPGTRLLVL.

The chain joins TRBV5-4 to TRBJ1-2; D is undetermined. Looked up from germline, CDR1 is SGHNT and CDR2 is YYREEE (reference sequence). Trimming removed 4 bases from V and 8 bases from J, with 24 bases in between. This CDR3 is 16 amino acids long. The CDR3 sequence is CASSPRGSVATEGYTF. In DNA, the CDR3 is TGTGCCAGCAGCCCACGTGGGTCGGTCGCGACGGAGGGCTACACCTTC.

The V gene is TRBV9, the J gene TRBJ1-1, with 7 bases fitting TRBD1. V trimming: 3 bases; J trimming: 5 bases; junction bases outside the gene matches: 1. The germline V gene has CDR1 SGDLS and CDR2 YYNGEE. CDR3 length: 12 amino acids. CDR3: CASSAGQTEAFF. CDR3 in DNA: TGTGCCAGCAGCGCGGGACAGACTGAAGCTTTCTTT.

This clone was observed once. The genes are TRBV18 and TRBJ1-2; a weak D match, TRBD1 (5 bases). This CDR3 has 16 amino acids. The V gene's germline CDR1 is KGHSH and CDR2 LQKENI. Trimming shortened V by 0 bases and J by 3 bases, and 14 bases separated the two germline ends. CDR3 protein: CASSPPKALGDYGYTF. CDR3 nucleotides: TGTGCCAGCTCACCACCGAAAGCCTTAGGGGACTATGGCTACACCTTC.

The chain employs TRBV7-9 and TRBJ1-2; 8 bases align to TRBD1. The ends lost 5 bases at V and 1 base at J; junction bases unmatched: 6. The CDR3 length is 15 residues. The germline gives CDR1 SEHNR, CDR2 FQNEAQ (reference sequence). CDR3 sequence reads: CASSQGQDSNYGYTF. The DNA for the CDR3 is TGTGCCAGCAGCCAGGGACAGGACAGTAACTATGGCTACACCTTC.

This clone was observed once. This chain joins TRBV7-9 and TRBJ1-1; 7 bases fit TRBD1. The junction had 5 bases not matched to a gene; V was cut back by 0 bases and J by 4 bases. Per the germline V gene, CDR1 is SEHNR and CDR2 is FQNEAQ (reference sequence). CDR3 length: 15 amino acids. The chain's CDR3 is CASSLARTGVTEAFF. In DNA form, the CDR3 reads TGTGCCAGCAGCTTAGCCAGAACAGGGGTCACTGAAGCTTTCTTT.

This clone was counted a few times. The J gene is TRBJ2-1, the V gene TRBV25-1; TRBD2 aligns across 7 bases. Germline V gene sequence: CDR1 MGHDK, CDR2 SYGVNS. V dropped 2 bases and J dropped 8; count of bases not matched to a gene: 9. The CDR3 sequence is 15 residues long. The CDR3 region has the DNA TGTGCCAGCAGTGAACCCGGACTAGTGGGCGATGAGCAGTTCTTC. The encoded protein is CASSEPGLVGDEQFF.

The chain links TRBV7-2 to TRBJ2-5, with 10 bases aligning to TRBD2. This CDR3 region has 17 residues. After removal of 4 bases from V and 4 bases from J, the junction contained 12 bases not matched to a gene. Germline loops: CDR1 SGHTA, CDR2 FQGNSA. The DNA of the CDR3 is TGTGCCAGCAGCTCGAAACTAGCGGGATATTTCGTAGAGACCCAGTACTTC. Protein: CASSSKLAGYFVETQYF.

The chain carries TRBV11-2 and TRBJ2-2; D gene unclear. V was shortened by 5 bases and J by 7 bases, with 5 bases between the two germline ends. The CDR3 spans 11 residues. The germline V gene encodes CDR1 SGHAT and CDR2 FQNNGV. CDR3 coding DNA: TGTGCCAGCAGCGAGTACGGGGAGCTGTTTTTT. Its protein is CASSEYGELFF.

This sequence joins TRBV10-3 and TRBJ2-7; 15 bases are shared with TRBD2. This CDR3 has 18 residues. Germline V gene sequence: CDR1 ENHRY, CDR2 SYGVKD. V lost 4 bases to trimming and J lost 3 bases; unmatched junction nucleotides: 10. The CDR3 sequence is CAISGGLAGGTEDYEQYF. CDR3 coding DNA: TGTGCCATCAGTGGGGGACTAGCGGGGGGAACAGAGGACTACGAGCAGTACTTC.

CDR3 in amino acids: CASSYVPGPHGDTQYF. The CDR3 coding sequence is TGTGCCAGCAGTTATGTCCCAGGGCCCCACGGGGATACGCAGTATTTT. The V gene is TRBV6-5, the J gene TRBJ2-3, with D possibly matching TRBD1 (5 bases). The CDR3 sequence is 16 residues long. The germline V and J ends were trimmed by 3 bases and 6 bases, with 19 bases remaining between them. CDR1 is MNHEY and CDR2 is SVGAGI in the germline V gene.